The clone carrying this TCR beta chain showed up just a few times. Its antigen is not identified. This sample is drawn from a study of blood T cells in healthy people across ages. Overall study results and limits: Diversity of TCR beta correlated strongly with naive T cell percentage.

In each sample, at least 6.5 million PBMCs were isolated. A second PCR of about 7 to 12 cycles used a sample-barcoded 5' primer and a J-beta primer mix. A minimum of 2.5 million CDR3-containing paired-end reads was obtained for each sample. TCRdb passed the 5' RACE reads through MiXCR, listing each CDR3 protein once. The sample carries hundreds of thousands of distinct CDR3 sequences, 20% to 25% recorded once. CDR1 and CDR2 (germline): DFQATT, SNEGSKA (reference sequence). V shed 0 bases and J shed 5 bases, with 13 bases lying between them. There are 15 residues in the CDR3. The receptor comes from a man aged 65-85 years in good health. This chain connects TRBV20-1 to TRBJ1-4; weak D call: TRBD1 (5 bases). Material: blood. CDR3 loop: CSARDFGKGNEKLFF. In DNA, the CDR3 is TGCAGTGCTAGAGATTTTGGAAAGGGGAATGAAAAACTGTTTTTT.